Reported below is one T cell receptor (beta chain). Antigen specificity is unknown. This sample stems from a study of beta chain features in type 1 diabetes. Findings of the study overall: A greater similarity of naive, central memory and Treg TCRB repertoires was seen among patients than among healthy donors. Moderately but significantly shorter TCRB CDR3s were found in Type 1 diabetes patients in all four CD4+ subsets.

This CDR3 spans 13 amino acids. V was pared by 1 base and J by 3 bases, with 10 bases between. Germline CDR1 is GTSNPN and CDR2 is SVGIG (reference sequence). Since all of the isolated RNA was reverse transcribed, expressed TCRB transcripts were what got sequenced. The assay was immunoSEQ multiplex PCR, and TCRdb's table has in-frame clones only and misses some. Of some 170,000 clones in the sample, around 63% were seen once. The source is a man aged 30 to 39 with type 1 diabetes. The J gene is TRBJ2-7, the V gene TRBV30, with D uncertain. Sequenced sample: naive CD4+ T cells from blood. The CDR3 coding sequence is TGTGCCTGGAGTGGCCCTGGGCACTACGAGCAGTACTTC. Translated: CAWSGPGHYEQYF.